This T cell receptor (beta chain) was retrieved from a study of blood T cell repertoires in COVID-19. Assay used: immunoSEQ multiplex PCR; TCRdb lists only in-frame clones, some missing. The sample lists approximately 220,000 clones, roughly four fifths occurring once. Sequencing was performed on PBMCs or T cells enriched from blood (not recorded which). This TCR came from a woman between 45 and 60 years old who had been exposed to COVID-19.

The CDR3 DNA follows: TGTGCCAGCAGTGAAGCAGGGGAGGGGAAAGCTTTCTTT. Translating gives CASSEAGEGKAFF. The chain recombines TRBV2 with TRBJ1-1; a possible D gene is TRBD1 (5 bases). This CDR3 region has 13 residues. Germline loops: CDR1 SNHLY, CDR2 FYNNEI. Deletions cut 0 bases from V and 9 bases from J, with 11 bases between.